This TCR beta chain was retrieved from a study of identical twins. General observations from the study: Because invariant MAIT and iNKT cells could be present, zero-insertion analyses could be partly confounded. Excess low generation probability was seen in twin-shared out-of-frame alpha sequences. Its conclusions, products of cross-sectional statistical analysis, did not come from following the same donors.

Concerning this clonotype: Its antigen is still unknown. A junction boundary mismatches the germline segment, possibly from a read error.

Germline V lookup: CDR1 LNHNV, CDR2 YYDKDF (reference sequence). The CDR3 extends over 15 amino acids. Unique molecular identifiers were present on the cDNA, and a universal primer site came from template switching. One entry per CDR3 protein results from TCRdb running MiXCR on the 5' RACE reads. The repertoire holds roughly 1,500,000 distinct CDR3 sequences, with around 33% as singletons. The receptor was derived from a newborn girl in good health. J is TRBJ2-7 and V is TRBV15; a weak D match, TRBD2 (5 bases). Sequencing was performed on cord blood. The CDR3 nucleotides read TGTGCCACTAGCAGAGCGGCCAGAATCTCCTACGAGCAGTACTTC. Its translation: CATSRAARISYEQYF.